This T cell receptor beta chain stems from a study of OX40 agonist ivuxolimab in advanced cancers. The V gene's germline CDR1 is LNHDA and CDR2 SQIVND (reference sequence). The CDR3 contains 17 residues. V dropped 3 bases and J dropped 3; count of bases not matched to a gene: 14. Assay: immunoSEQ multiplex PCR; the TCRdb copy retains only in-frame clones and omits some. This repertoire shows about 58,000 clones, around four fifths found once; its top ten account for approximately 3.1%. The chain joins TRBV19 to TRBJ2-7; 7 nucleotides agree with TRBD2. Sequences were derived from CD4+ or CD8+ T cells sorted from blood, sampled in a trial of the OX40 agonist ivuxolimab. The receptor was isolated from an adult with an advanced solid tumor such as melanoma, head and neck, liver or kidney cancer. The CDR3 sequence is CASSMSPAGSLNYEQYF. The CDR3 DNA reads as TGTGCCAGTAGTATGAGTCCAGCGGGGAGTCTTAACTACGAGCAGTACTTC.